This T cell receptor (beta chain) appears in the sequencing data of a study of cytomegalovirus exposure and HLA in healthy donors. Use of 60 Vbeta and 13 Jbeta primers characterized the PCR. The data were produced by immunoSEQ multiplex PCR, yet TCRdb's version contains in-frame clones alone and is incomplete. The table shows under 200,000 clones, with 84% occurring only once. Per the germline V gene, CDR1 is LNHDA and CDR2 is SQIVND (reference sequence). This CDR3 has 15 residues. After removal of 3 bases from V and 4 bases from J, the junction contained 0 bases not matched to a gene. The chain joins TRBV19 to TRBJ2-1; 13 bases are shared with TRBD2. The sequenced sample was PBMCs. This TCR was recovered from a man aged 50 to 60 in good health and CMV-seropositive. The CDR3 bases are TGTGCCAGTAGTATGACTAGCGGGGGGTACAATGAGCAGTTCTTC. The encoded protein is CASSMTSGGYNEQFF.